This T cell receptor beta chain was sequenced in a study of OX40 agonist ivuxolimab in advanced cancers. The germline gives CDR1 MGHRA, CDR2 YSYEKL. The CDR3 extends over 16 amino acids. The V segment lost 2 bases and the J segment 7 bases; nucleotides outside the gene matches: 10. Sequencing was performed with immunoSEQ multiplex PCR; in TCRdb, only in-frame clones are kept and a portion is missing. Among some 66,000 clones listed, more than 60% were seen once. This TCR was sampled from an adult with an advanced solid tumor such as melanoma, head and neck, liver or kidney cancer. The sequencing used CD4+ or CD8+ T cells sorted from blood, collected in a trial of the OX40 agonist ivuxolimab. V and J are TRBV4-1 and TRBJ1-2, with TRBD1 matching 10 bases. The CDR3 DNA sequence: TGCGCCAGCAGCCAACCCCGGGACAGGGGAATTGGTGGCTACACCTTC. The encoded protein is CASSQPRDRGIGGYTF.